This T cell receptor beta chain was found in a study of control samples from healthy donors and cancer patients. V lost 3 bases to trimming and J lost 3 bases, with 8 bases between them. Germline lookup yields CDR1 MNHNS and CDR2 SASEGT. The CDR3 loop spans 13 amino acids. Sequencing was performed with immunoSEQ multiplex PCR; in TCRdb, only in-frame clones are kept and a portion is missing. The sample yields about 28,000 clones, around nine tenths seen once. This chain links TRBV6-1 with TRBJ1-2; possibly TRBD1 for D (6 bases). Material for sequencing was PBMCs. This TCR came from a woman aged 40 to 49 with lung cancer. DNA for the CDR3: TGTGCCAGCAGTGAGAACAGGGACTATGGCTACACCTTC. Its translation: CASSENRDYGYTF.